Listed below are T cell receptor beta chains from one sample, sequenced in a study of T cells in Graves' hyperthyroidism and ophthalmopathy. Via MiXCR, TCRdb re-called the multiplex PCR reads, giving one row per CDR3 protein. The sample yields some 600,000 distinct CDR3 sequences, 40% to 55% seen once. The specimen was peripheral blood or thyroid tissue (not recorded which). The receptors here all came from a woman aged 18-30 years with Graves' hyperthyroidism. The CDR3 runs from the conserved cysteine through the conserved F or W. A D gene is named only where the DNA matches it firmly. Clone size appears in some rows only: once, few, many, or a class for an expanded clone.

TRBJ2-7	TRBD2	TRBV2	15	NA	TGTGCCACAGAACCGGGACTAGCGGGATCCTACGAGCAGTACTTC	CATEPGLAGSYEQYF
TRBJ2-6	NA	TRBV7-3	16	NA	TGTGCCAGCACCCGGGGAGCCGGCTCTGGGGCCAACGTCCTGACTTTC	CASTRGAGSGANVLTF
TRBJ1-2	NA	TRBV20-1	10	NA	TGCAGCGCCAACAGGGTTGGCTACACCTTC	CSANRVGYTF
TRBJ1-1	TRBD1	TRBV19	15	few	TGTGCCAGTATCGATCCCGGGACAGGGAACACTGAAGCTTTCTTT	CASIDPGTGNTEAFF
TRBJ1-6	NA	TRBV10-3	15	many	TGTGCCATCAGTGAACAGGGCCTCTATAATTCACCCCTCCACTTT	CAISEQGLYNSPLHF
TRBJ1-6	NA	TRBV7-3	15	NA	TGTGCCAGCAGCAAACCGGGATCGTCTAATTCACCCCTCCACTTT	CASSKPGSSNSPLHF
TRBJ2-7	NA	TRBV7-9	14	NA	TGTGCCAGCAGCTTAGTAGGTGTAGTCGGCGAGCAGTACTTC	CASSLVGVVGEQYF
TRBJ1-5	NA	TRBV24-1	14	once	TGTGCCACCAGTATGGACAGAAGCAATCAGCCCCAGCATTTT	CATSMDRSNQPQHF
TRBJ1-1	TRBD1	TRBV5-1	15	few	TGCGCCAGCAGCCCTGGATCGGGACAGTACACTGAAGCTTTCTTT	CASSPGSGQYTEAFF
TRBJ2-6	TRBD2	TRBV7-9	16	NA	TGTGCCAGCAGCACCATCGGGAGGTCTGGGGCCAACGTCCTGACTTTC	CASSTIGRSGANVLTF
TRBJ2-5	NA	TRBV24-1	15	NA	TGTGCCACCAGTGACAGCGACACCAACCAAGAGACCCAGTACTTC	CATSDSDTNQETQYF
TRBJ2-2	TRBD2	TRBV10-3	15	NA	TGTGCCGCCAGACTAGCGGGACTAGTCACCGGGGAGCTGTTTTTT	CAARLAGLVTGELFF
TRBJ2-7	TRBD2	TRBV5-6	14	NA	TGTGCCAGCAGCCTAGCGGGAGTTACCTACGAGCAGTACTTC	CASSLAGVTYEQYF